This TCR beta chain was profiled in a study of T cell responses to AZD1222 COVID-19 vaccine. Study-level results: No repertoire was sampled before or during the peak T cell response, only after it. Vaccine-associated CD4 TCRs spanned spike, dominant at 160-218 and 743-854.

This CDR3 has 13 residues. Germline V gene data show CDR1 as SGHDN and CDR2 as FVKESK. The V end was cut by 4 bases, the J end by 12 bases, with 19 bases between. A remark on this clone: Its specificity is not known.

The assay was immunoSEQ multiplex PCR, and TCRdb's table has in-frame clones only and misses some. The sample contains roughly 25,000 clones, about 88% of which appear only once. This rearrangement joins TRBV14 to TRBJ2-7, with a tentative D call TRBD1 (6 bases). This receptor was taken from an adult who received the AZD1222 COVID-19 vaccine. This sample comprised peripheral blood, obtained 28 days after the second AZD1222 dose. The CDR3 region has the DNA TGTGCCAGCAGCCCCTCAGGGGCTCCCTCCCGGTACTTC. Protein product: CASSPSGAPSRYF.